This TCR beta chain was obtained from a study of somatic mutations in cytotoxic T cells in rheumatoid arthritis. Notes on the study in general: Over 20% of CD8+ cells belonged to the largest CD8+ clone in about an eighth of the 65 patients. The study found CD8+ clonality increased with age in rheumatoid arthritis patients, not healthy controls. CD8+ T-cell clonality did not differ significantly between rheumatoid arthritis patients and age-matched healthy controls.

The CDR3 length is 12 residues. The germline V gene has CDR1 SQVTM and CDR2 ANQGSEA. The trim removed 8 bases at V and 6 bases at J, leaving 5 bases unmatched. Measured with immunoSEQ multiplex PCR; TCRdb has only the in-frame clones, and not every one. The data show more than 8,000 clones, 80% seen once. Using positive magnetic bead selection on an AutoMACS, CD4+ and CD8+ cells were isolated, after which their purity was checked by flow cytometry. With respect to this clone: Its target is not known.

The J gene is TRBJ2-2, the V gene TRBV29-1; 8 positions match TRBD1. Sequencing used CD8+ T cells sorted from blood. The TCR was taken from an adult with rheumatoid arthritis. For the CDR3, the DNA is TGCAGCTCCATACAGGGGGCCGGGGAGCTGTTTTTT. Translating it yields CSSIQGAGELFF.